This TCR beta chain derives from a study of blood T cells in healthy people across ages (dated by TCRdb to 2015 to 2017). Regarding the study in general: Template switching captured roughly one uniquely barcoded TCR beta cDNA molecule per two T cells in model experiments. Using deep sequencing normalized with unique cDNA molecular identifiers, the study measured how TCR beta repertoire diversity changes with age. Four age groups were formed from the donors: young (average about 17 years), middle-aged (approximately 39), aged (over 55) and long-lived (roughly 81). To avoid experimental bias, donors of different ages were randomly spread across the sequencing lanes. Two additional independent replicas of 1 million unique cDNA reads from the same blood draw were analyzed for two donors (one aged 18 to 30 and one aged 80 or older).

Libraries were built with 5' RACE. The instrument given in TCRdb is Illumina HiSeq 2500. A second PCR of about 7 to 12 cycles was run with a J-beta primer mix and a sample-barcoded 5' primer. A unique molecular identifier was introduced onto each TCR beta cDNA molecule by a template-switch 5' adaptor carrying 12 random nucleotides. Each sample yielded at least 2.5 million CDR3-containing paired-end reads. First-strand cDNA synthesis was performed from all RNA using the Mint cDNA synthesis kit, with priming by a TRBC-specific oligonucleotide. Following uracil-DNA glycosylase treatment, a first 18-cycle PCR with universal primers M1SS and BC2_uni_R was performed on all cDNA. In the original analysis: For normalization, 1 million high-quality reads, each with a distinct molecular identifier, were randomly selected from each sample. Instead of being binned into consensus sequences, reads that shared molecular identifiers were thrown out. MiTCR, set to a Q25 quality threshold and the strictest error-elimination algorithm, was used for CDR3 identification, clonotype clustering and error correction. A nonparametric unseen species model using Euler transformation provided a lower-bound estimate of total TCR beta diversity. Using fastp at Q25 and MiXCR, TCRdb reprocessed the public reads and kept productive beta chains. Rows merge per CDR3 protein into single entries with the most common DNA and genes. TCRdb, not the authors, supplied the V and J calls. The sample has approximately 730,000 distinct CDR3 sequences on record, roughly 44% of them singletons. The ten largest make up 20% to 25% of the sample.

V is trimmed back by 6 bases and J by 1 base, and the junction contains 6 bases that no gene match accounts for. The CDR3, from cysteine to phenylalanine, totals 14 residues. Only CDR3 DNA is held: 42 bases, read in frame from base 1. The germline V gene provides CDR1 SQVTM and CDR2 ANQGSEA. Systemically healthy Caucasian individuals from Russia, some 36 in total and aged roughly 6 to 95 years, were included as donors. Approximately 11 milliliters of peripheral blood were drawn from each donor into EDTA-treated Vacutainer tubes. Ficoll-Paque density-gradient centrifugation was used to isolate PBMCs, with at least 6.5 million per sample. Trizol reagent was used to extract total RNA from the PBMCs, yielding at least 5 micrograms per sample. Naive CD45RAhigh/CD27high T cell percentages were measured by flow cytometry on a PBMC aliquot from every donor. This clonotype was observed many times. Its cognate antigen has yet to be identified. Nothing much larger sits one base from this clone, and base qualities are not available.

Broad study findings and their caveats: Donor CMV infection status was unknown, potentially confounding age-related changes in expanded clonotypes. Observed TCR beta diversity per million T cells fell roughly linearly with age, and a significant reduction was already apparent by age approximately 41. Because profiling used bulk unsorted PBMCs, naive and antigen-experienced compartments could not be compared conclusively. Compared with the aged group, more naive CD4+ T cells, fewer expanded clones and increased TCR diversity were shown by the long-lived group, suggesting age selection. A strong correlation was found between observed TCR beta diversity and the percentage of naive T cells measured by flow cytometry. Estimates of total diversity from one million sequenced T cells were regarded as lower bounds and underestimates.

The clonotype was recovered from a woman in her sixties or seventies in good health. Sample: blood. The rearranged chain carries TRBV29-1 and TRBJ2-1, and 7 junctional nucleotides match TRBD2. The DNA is TGCAGCGTGCCGACTAGCCCATCCTACAATGAGCAGTTCTTC. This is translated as CSVPTSPSYNEQFF.